This T cell receptor (beta chain) is drawn from a study of molecular identifiers for immune sequencing clone quantification. Researchers sorted naive CD8 T cells as cells that were CD8+CD4-CCR7+CD45RA+. CDR1 MNHEY and CDR2 SVGAGI come from the germline V gene. Trimming pared 4 bases from V and 4 bases from J, leaving 19 bases between. The CDR3 extends over 17 amino acids. TCRdb re-derived calls from the PCR reads in MiXCR, one entry per CDR3 protein. This table holds tens of thousands of distinct CDR3 sequences, approximately 18% found once. The V and J genes are TRBV6-5 and TRBJ2-2, with D perhaps TRBD2 (6 bases). Sequenced: naive CD8+ T cells from blood, with Jurkat cell RNA spiked in. Subset specified: FACS-sorted CD8+CD4-CCR7+CD45RA+ naive T cells. The clonotype originates from a human donor in good health. Some libraries in this study had Jurkat cell RNA spiked in. CDR3 in DNA: TGTGCCAGCAGTTTAGGACTACCCGGAGAGGGCACCGGGGAGCTGTTTTTT. Translated: CASSLGLPGEGTGELFF.